These 14 T cell receptor beta chains came from one sample sequenced in a study of Graves' ophthalmopathy and Graves' hyperthyroidism. RNA transcripts served as template for amplifying TCR beta CDR3 sequences. First-round RT-PCR employed HTBI primers, with a second-round multiplex PCR after it. TCRdb recomputed calls from the multiplex PCR reads with MiXCR, one row per CDR3 protein. The profile covers 400,000 or so distinct CDR3 sequences, with 15% appearing a single time and roughly 7% taken by the ten largest. Sequencing input: peripheral blood. The receptors come from a woman between 18 and 29 years old with stable Graves' hyperthyroidism.

This clonotype was recorded at least ten times. V gene TRBV6-1 combines with J gene TRBJ1-1; 8 bases line up with TRBD1. The CDR3 sequence is 18 residues long. The J segment lost 0 bases and the V segment lost 2 bases, leaving 11 bases of the junction unmatched. Germline V gene data show CDR1 as MNHNS and CDR2 as SASEGT. The CDR3: CASSEPDRDFFVNTEAFF. CDR3 nucleotide sequence: TGTGCCAGCAGTGAACCGGACAGGGACTTCTTTGTGAACACTGAAGCTTTCTTT.

This clonotype was counted many times. The chain joins TRBV11-2 to TRBJ2-3; perhaps TRBD1 as D (6 bases). The V and J ends lost 1 base and 4 bases respectively, with 9 bases between them. The CDR3 consists of 14 residues. Germline CDR1 SGHAT, CDR2 FQNNGV. This CDR3 is CASSLVQGPDTQYF. As DNA, the CDR3 is TGTGCCAGCAGCTTAGTGCAGGGGCCAGATACGCAGTATTTT.

The sample holds a few counts of this clonotype. The chain employs TRBV24-1 and TRBJ1-5; D not resolved. From germline, CDR1 is KGHDR and CDR2 SFDVKD. Trimming took 3 bases from V and 9 from J, leaving 8 bases between them. The CDR3 is 12 residues long. The CDR3 loop reads CATSDPKGPQHF. DNA for the CDR3: TGTGCCACCAGTGATCCCAAAGGGCCCCAGCATTTT.

This clonotype came up many times. The genes are TRBV19 and TRBJ2-7; TRBD2 is a possible D gene (7 bases). Looked up from germline, CDR1 is LNHDA and CDR2 is SQIVND (reference sequence). The ends were cut back, 5 bases at V and 5 bases at J, with 25 bases in the middle. The CDR3 covers 17 residues. CDR3 bases: TGTGCCAGTAGTCCATCTTTGGGGGGGCAGGGAGGCCACGAGCAGTACTTC. It yields the protein CASSPSLGGQGGHEQYF.

This clonotype was recorded a few times. At one boundary the junction diverges from the germline segment, which might be a read error. The CDR3 loop reads CASSIETGPLNTEACF. CDR3 nucleotides: TGTGCCAGTAGTATAGAGACTGGCCCCTTGAACACTGAAGCTTGCTTT. The chain combines TRBV19 with TRBJ1-1, with no clear D. Germline V gene data show CDR1 as LNHDA and CDR2 as SQIVND (reference sequence). The CDR3 contains 16 residues.

This clonotype was observed at least ten times. The rearrangement links TRBV6-9 to TRBJ1-1, with D possibly being TRBD1 (6 bases). The V and J ends lost 6 bases and 11 bases respectively, with 19 bases between them. The CDR3 spans 13 residues. CDR1 and CDR2 (germline): MNHGY, SVAAGI. The CDR3 DNA reads as TGTGCCAGCAGCGACAGGACGACGTGGGGGGCTTTCTTT. Its protein is CASSDRTTWGAFF.

The V and J genes are TRBV14 and TRBJ2-2; D ambiguous. Germline V gene lookup returns CDR1 SGHDN and CDR2 FVKESK. V lost 0 bases and J 5 bases, leaving 4 bases between the germline ends. The CDR3 loop spans 13 amino acids. CDR3 sequence: CASSQDRTGELFF. In nucleotides, the CDR3 is TGTGCCAGCAGCCAAGACCGGACCGGGGAGCTGTTTTTT.

Many counts were recorded for this clonotype. The rearrangement links TRBV27 to TRBJ1-2, with 9 bases fitting TRBD1. Germline V gives CDR1 MNHEY, CDR2 SMNVEV (reference sequence). V shed 4 bases and J 4 bases; nucleotides not matched to a gene: 4. This CDR3 comprises 14 residues. The CDR3 sequence is CASSSPGQGYGYTF. As DNA, the CDR3 is TGTGCCAGCAGTTCCCCGGGACAGGGCTATGGCTACACCTTC.

In its sample, this clonotype was seen many times. The rearrangement uses TRBV27 and TRBJ1-5; D unclear. The V gene lost 8 bases and the J gene lost 0 bases, with 8 bases spanning the gap. CDR3 length: 13 residues. Germline CDR1 MNHEY, CDR2 SMNVEV (reference sequence). CDR3 region: CASGAYSNQPQHF. The CDR3 nucleotides read TGTGCCAGCGGAGCTTATAGCAATCAGCCCCAGCATTTT.

The gene calls are TRBV25-1 and TRBJ1-1, with D perhaps TRBD1 (6 bases). This CDR3 has 15 amino acids. V was trimmed by 6 bases and J by 7 bases, leaving 21 bases between them. Germline V gives CDR1 MGHDK, CDR2 SYGVNS. The CDR3 DNA is TGTGCCAGCAGCCCGAGGGGGGGCTCCTATAGTGAAGCTTTCTTT. Protein: CASSPRGGSYSEAFF.

This clonotype appeared many times. This chain connects TRBV5-6 to TRBJ2-7; TRBD1 might be the D (5 bases). The V gene lost 2 bases and the J gene lost 3 bases, with 12 bases spanning the gap. The CDR3 spans 14 residues. CDR1 and CDR2 (germline): SGHDT, YYEEEE. The CDR3 region is CASSLTDTRYEQYF. The CDR3 DNA follows: TGTGCCAGCAGCTTAACGGACACCCGCTACGAGCAGTACTTC.

This clonotype occurred many times. This chain joins TRBV6-2 or TRBV6-3 and TRBJ1-2; the D is unclear. The CDR3 runs to 15 residues. The V gene's germline CDR1 is MNHEY and CDR2 SVGEGT. The germline V and J ends were trimmed by 0 bases and 3 bases, with 11 bases remaining between them. CDR3 in DNA: TGTGCCAGCAGTTACTCGCGGACCACTCACTATGGCTACACCTTC. It yields the protein CASSYSRTTHYGYTF.

This clonotype was detected many times. V usage is TRBV19 and J usage is TRBJ1-2; unclear D gene. The germline gives CDR1 LNHDA, CDR2 SQIVND (reference sequence). The CDR3 is made up of 13 amino acids. The V gene lost 1 base and the J gene lost 7 bases, with 10 bases spanning the gap. The CDR3 bases are TGTGCCAGTAGTATAGGAAAAGAGTCTGGCTACACCTTC. Residues: CASSIGKESGYTF.

This clonotype showed up many times. The genes are TRBV15 and TRBJ1-2; D unclear. Germline CDR1 is LNHNV and CDR2 is YYDKDF (reference sequence). Trimming left V 0 bases short and J 4 bases short, with 9 bases between. The length of the CDR3 is 14 residues. The CDR3 DNA reads TGTGCCACCAGCAGAGATCGTGCGGCCTATGGCTACACCTTC. Translation gives CATSRDRAAYGYTF.